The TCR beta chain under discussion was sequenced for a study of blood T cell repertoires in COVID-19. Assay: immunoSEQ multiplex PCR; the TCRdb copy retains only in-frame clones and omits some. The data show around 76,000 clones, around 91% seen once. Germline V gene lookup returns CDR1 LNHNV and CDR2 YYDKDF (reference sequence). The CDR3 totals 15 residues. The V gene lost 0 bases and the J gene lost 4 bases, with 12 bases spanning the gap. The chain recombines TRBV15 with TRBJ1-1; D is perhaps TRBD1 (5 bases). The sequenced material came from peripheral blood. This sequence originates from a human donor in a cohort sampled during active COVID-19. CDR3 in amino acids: CATSREPSGGTEAFF. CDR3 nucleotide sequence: TGTGCCACCAGCAGAGAGCCCTCCGGGGGCACTGAAGCTTTCTTT.